A selection of T cell receptor beta chains follows, all from one sample in a study of cytotoxic CD8 clonotypes in ibrutinib-treated CLL. The assay was immunoSEQ multiplex PCR, and TCRdb's table has in-frame clones only and misses some. The data contain almost 250,000 clones, 60% to 75% of them singletons. Sequencing was performed on PBMCs, taken after 24 months of ibrutinib treatment. These receptors were taken from a human donor with chronic lymphocytic leukemia. Each CDR3 is given with its conserved first and last residue. The D gene is left open where the match is weak. Only part of the rows carry a size: once, few, many, or a class if the clone is expanded.

j_call clone_size d_call v_call cdr3_length cdr3_nt cdr3_aa
TRBJ2-7 NA TRBD2 TRBV28 14 TGTGCCAGCATAGATCGGACTAGCGGCTACGAGCAGTACTTC CASIDRTSGYEQYF
TRBJ1-2 NA NA TRBV28 14 TGTGCCAGCAGTTCTAGGACCGCAAACTATGGCTACACCTTC CASSSRTANYGYTF
TRBJ2-7 NA TRBD1 TRBV28 23 TGTGCCAGCAGTTACCCTCCCCGGTGGGTCGTGGGGAACCAGGGGGTACGGAGGTACGAGCAGTACTTC CASSYPPRWVVGNQGVRRYEQYF
TRBJ2-4 NA TRBD2 TRBV28 19 TGTGCCAGCAGATTGGGACTAGCGGGAGGGAAACTAAAAGGAAACATTCAGTACTTC CASRLGLAGGKLKGNIQYF
TRBJ2-5 NA NA TRBV6-6 15 TGTGCCAGCTCCCCACAGGGTTGGCGGAAAGAGACCCAGTACTTC CASSPQGWRKETQYF
TRBJ1-4 NA NA TRBV5-4 15 TGTGCCAGCAGCTTGGAGGCAGGGAAAGGTGAAAAACTGTTTTTT CASSLEAGKGEKLFF
TRBJ1-5 NA NA TRBV19 14 TGTGCCAGTAGTTTAAGGACAGGCAATCAGCCCCAGCATTTT CASSLRTGNQPQHF
TRBJ2-5 NA TRBD2 TRBV6-6 15 TGTGCCAGCAGTTACAAGTCTAGCGGGGGAGAGACCCAGTACTTC CASSYKSSGGETQYF
TRBJ2-2 NA NA TRBV7-6 14 TGTGCCAGCAGACAAGAGGGTTTGACCGGGGAGCTGTTTTTT CASRQEGLTGELFF
TRBJ2-7 NA TRBD2 TRBV2 12 TGTGCCAGCGTTGCTAGCGGGAGTGTGCAGTACTTC CASVASGSVQYF
TRBJ2-3 once NA TRBV15 14 TGTGCCACCAGCAGAGATCCGGGGGTAGATACGCAGTATTTT CATSRDPGVDTQYF
TRBJ2-7 NA TRBD1 TRBV6-5 14 TGTGCCAGCAGTTACGCGACAGGGTGGGACGAGCAGTACTTC CASSYATGWDEQYF
TRBJ2-7 once NA TRBV7-9 13 TGTGCCAGCAGCTCTCGATCTTCCTACGAGCAGTACTTC CASSSRSSYEQYF
TRBJ2-7 NA TRBD2 TRBV7-3 15 TGTGCCAGCAGCTTAGGGACTAGCGGGAGTGAAGAGCAGTACTTC CASSLGTSGSEEQYF
TRBJ2-5 NA NA TRBV25-1 13 TGTGCCAGCAGTGGGGGATGGTCGGAGACCCAGTACTTC CASSGGWSETQYF
TRBJ2-3 NA TRBD2 TRBV13 16 TGTGCCAGCAGCCCGGCTAGCGGGAGGGTAACGGATACGCAGTATTTT CASSPASGRVTDTQYF
TRBJ2-7 NA TRBD1 TRBV6-5 14 TGTGCCAGCGGAACGGGACAGGGAATCTACGAGCAGTACTTC CASGTGQGIYEQYF
TRBJ1-1 NA NA TRBV4-3 11 TGCGCCAGCAGCTACGGCTCTGAAGCTTTCTTT CASSYGSEAFF
TRBJ2-3 NA TRBD2 TRBV6-5 15 TGTGCCAGCAGCCACCGGACTAGCGGGGACCATACGCAGTATTTT CASSHRTSGDHTQYF
TRBJ2-1 NA NA TRBV6-1 16 TGTGCCAGCAGTGAAGGGGACGGGAGCTCCTACAATGAGCAGTTCTTC CASSEGDGSSYNEQFF
TRBJ2-7 NA TRBD1 TRBV28 16 TGTGCCAGCAGTCCCGTCGCTGGGGACAGGAGCTACGAGCAGTACTTC CASSPVAGDRSYEQYF
TRBJ2-7 NA TRBD2 TRBV6-5 15 TGTGCCAGCAGTTACTTCCCGGGACTAGCTGTCGAGCAGTACTTC CASSYFPGLAVEQYF
TRBJ2-7 NA NA TRBV27 14 TGTGCCAGCAGTTTAGGGCAGCTGAACTACGAGCAGTACTTC CASSLGQLNYEQYF
TRBJ2-1 NA NA TRBV29-1 14 TGCAGCGTTGAAGCCGAAAGGAACCCGGAGGAGCAGTTCTTC CSVEAERNPEEQFF
TRBJ2-2 NA NA TRBV7-3 14 TGTGCCAGCAAACCTAGGACTAACACCGGGGAGCTGTTTTTT CASKPRTNTGELFF
TRBJ1-3 NA NA TRBV27 19 TGTGCCAGCAGTTTATCCCCCGGGCTCGGTAAGGGTACTGGAAACACCATATATTTT CASSLSPGLGKGTGNTIYF
TRBJ2-5 NA NA TRBV6-5 11 TGTGCCAGCAAAGGCCCGGAGACCCAGTACTTC CASKGPETQYF
TRBJ2-4 NA NA TRBV5-6 15 TGTGCCAGCAGCTTGGAATACAGCGCCAAAAACATTCAGTACTTC CASSLEYSAKNIQYF
TRBJ2-7 NA TRBD1 TRBV29-1 16 TGCAGCGTTGAAGATGACGGACAGGGAAAACACTACGAGCAGTACTTC CSVEDDGQGKHYEQYF
TRBJ1-1 NA TRBD1 TRBV30 13 TGTGCCTGGGGGACAGGGCGCGACACTGAAGCTTTCTTT CAWGTGRDTEAFF
TRBJ2-1 NA NA TRBV19 14 TGTGCCAGTAGTATAGATGGTCCCCGTAATGAGCAGTTCTTC CASSIDGPRNEQFF
TRBJ2-1 once NA TRBV9 13 TGTGCCAGCAGCCTCGGTAGCGGCAATGAGCAGTTCTTC CASSLGSGNEQFF
TRBJ1-1 NA NA TRBV7-9 18 TGTGCCAGCAGCTTAAGTACCGCCAGGGACGGAGGGAACACTGAAGCTTTCTTT CASSLSTARDGGNTEAFF
TRBJ2-2 NA TRBD2 TRBV14 14 TGTGCCAGCAGCCGGACTAGGGACACCGGGGAGCTGTTTTTT CASSRTRDTGELFF
TRBJ2-7 NA NA TRBV25-1 17 TGTGCCAGCAATCCTCCGGGACCCAGCACGGCTCCCTACGAGCAGTACTTC CASNPPGPSTAPYEQYF
TRBJ2-7 few NA TRBV11-2 13 TGTGCCAGCAGCGCACGACAGGAAGGCGAGCAGTACTTC CASSARQEGEQYF
TRBJ2-1 once NA TRBV7-2 15 TGTGCCAGCAGCTTAGAAGGGGGGAAGAACAATGAGCAGTTCTTC CASSLEGGKNNEQFF
TRBJ1-1 NA NA TRBV7-9 13 TGTGCCAGCAGCTTAGGACAGCGGACTGAAGCTTTCTTT CASSLGQRTEAFF
TRBJ2-7 NA TRBD2 TRBV2 13 TGTGCCACCCAAGCGGGAGGGGGCTACGAGCAGTACTTC CATQAGGGYEQYF
TRBJ2-3 NA NA TRBV6-4 15 TGTGCCAGCAGTGACTCGAGCCTAGCGAAAGATACGCAGTATTTT CASSDSSLAKDTQYF
TRBJ2-1 NA NA TRBV9 15 TGTGCCAGCAGCGTAGTGGCGGGACTCCACAATGAGCAGTTCTTC CASSVVAGLHNEQFF
TRBJ1-4 once TRBD1 TRBV5-1 15 TGCGCCAGCAGCTTGGCTGGACAGGGTGGTGAAAAACTGTTTTTT CASSLAGQGGEKLFF
TRBJ2-5 NA NA TRBV11-2 14 TGTGCCAGCAGCTCGGTTCTGCAGGGAGAGGCCCAGTACTTC CASSSVLQGEAQYF
TRBJ2-3 NA NA TRBV6-6 14 TGTGCCAGCAGTTACCCGCTCACCCCAGATACGCAGTATTTT CASSYPLTPDTQYF
TRBJ2-5 few TRBD2 TRBV7-3 14 TGTGCCAGCAGCGCGGGAGGGGGCACTGAGACCCAGTACTTC CASSAGGGTETQYF
TRBJ2-7 NA NA TRBV7-9 12 TGTGCCAGCACCCATCTGGGCGGTGAGCAGTACTTC CASTHLGGEQYF
TRBJ2-7 NA NA TRBV5-6 15 TGTGCCAGCAGCCCCTTAAGGGGAAGCTCCTACGAGCAGTACTTC CASSPLRGSSYEQYF
TRBJ1-1 once NA TRBV7-8 15 TGTGCCAGCAGCCATGGAACAGGGATGAACACTGAAGCTTTCTTT CASSHGTGMNTEAFF
TRBJ1-5 many NA TRBV16 14 TGTGCCAGCAGCCATTGGGACAGCAATCAGCCCCAGCATTTT CASSHWDSNQPQHF
TRBJ2-5 once TRBD1 TRBV5-1 13 TGCGCCAGCAGCACAGGGGGCCAAGAGACCCAGTACTTC CASSTGGQETQYF
TRBJ2-7 NA TRBD1 TRBV5-1 16 TGCGCCAGCACCCCACTCTCCAGGACAGGTTCCTACGAGCAGTACTTC CASTPLSRTGSYEQYF
TRBJ2-3 NA TRBD1 TRBV7-9 16 TGTGCCAGCAGCGGTTACAGGGGAAGTGGGACAGATACGCAGTATTTT CASSGYRGSGTDTQYF
TRBJ2-3 NA NA TRBV10-3 15 TGTGCCATCAGTGAGTCTAAACTAGTGGTCGATACGCAGTATTTT CAISESKLVVDTQYF